This T cell receptor beta chain comes out of a study of cytomegalovirus exposure and HLA in healthy donors. Amplification used 60 Vbeta primers and 13 Jbeta primers. Sequencing used immunoSEQ multiplex PCR; TCRdb keeps in-frame clones, though not all of them. The sample holds more than 100,000 clones, 77% seen once. CDR3 length: 14 residues. Germline V gene data show CDR1 as MNHEY and CDR2 as SMNVEV (reference sequence). The germline V and J ends were trimmed by 8 bases and 8 bases, with 21 bases remaining between them. Sequencing was done on a sample of PBMCs. The rearrangement links TRBV27 to TRBJ1-2; D is possibly TRBD1 (6 bases). The clonotype was recovered from a human donor in good health. The CDR3 DNA sequence: TGTGCCAGCCGAACCCCAGGGGTAACGGGCGGCTACACCTTC. Translation: CASRTPGVTGGYTF.